The sequence of this TCR beta chain was determined in a study of cytomegalovirus exposure and HLA in healthy donors. Overall study context: Earlier, almost 120 million unique TCR beta sequences were recovered from 170 million or so T cells by an analysis.

A note on this clone: Its antigen is not identified.

With 4 bases clipped from V and 0 bases from J, the junction kept 9 bases outside the gene matches. Germline V gene lookup returns CDR1 MGHRA and CDR2 YSYEKL. CDR3 size: 19 residues. Points from the study as a whole: As a later analysis revealed, the rate of TCR association differed by HLA locus, with DRB1 most and HLA-C fewest. Follow-up analysis later connected one missense variant in DCLRE1C with trimming of TCR beta V- and J-genes.

The PCR employed 60 Vbeta primers together with 13 Jbeta primers. The assay was immunoSEQ multiplex PCR, and TCRdb's table has in-frame clones only and misses some. The table shows about 130,000 clones, with over 60% occurring only once. The sequencing input was PBMCs. This chain uses TRBV4-1 with TRBJ2-3, with 14 bases matching TRBD2. The receptor was isolated from an older woman in good health and CMV-seronegative. CDR3 sequence: CASSPLGLAGVSSTDTQYF. The CDR3 DNA reads TGCGCCAGCAGCCCCTTGGGACTAGCGGGGGTGTCTAGCACAGATACGCAGTATTTT.